What follows is one TCR beta chain and its context. Its antigen is still unknown. This specimen comes from a study of T cell repertoires in cytomegalovirus infection. Background on the study: Both recently identified HLA-C-restricted and well-studied HLA-B-restricted CMV epitopes were used in the study. Public signatures in TCR beta pointed to CMV infection and matching HLA type.

V lost 7 bases, J lost 6 bases, and 24 bases lay in between. The CDR3 totals 16 residues. Per the germline V gene, CDR1 is MDHEN and CDR2 is SYDVKM. General study findings and limits: Within the response measured ex vivo, HLA-C-restricted CMV-specific TCR beta clonotypes were dominant. Public TCR beta family frequency separated CMV-and-HLA carriers, including in an independent cohort.

TCRdb analysed the reads with MiXCR anew, one entry per CDR3 protein. The data contain a few hundred thousand distinct CDR3 sequences, 42% of them singletons. V usage is TRBV28 and J usage is TRBJ1-2; D is unclear. The receptor's source is a human donor in good health (CMV status not recorded). Some clones in this sample may be carry-over from other donors' samples. The starting material was cultured PBMCs, obtained from culture after CMV antigen stimulation. Written as DNA, the CDR3 is TGTGCCAGCATGGACTCCACTCTTCCCCGAGAACATGGCTACACCTTC. Translation gives CASMDSTLPREHGYTF.